This T cell receptor beta chain was recorded in a study of shared clonotypes between healthy human individuals. The assay was immunoSEQ multiplex PCR, and TCRdb's table has in-frame clones only and misses some. This sample has approximately 2,000,000 clones, with 85% to 95% found just once. V gave up 1 base and J gave up 15 bases, with 1 base separating them. Germline loops: CDR1 SEHNR, CDR2 FQNEAQ (reference sequence). The CDR3 sequence is 8 residues long. The TCR sequence derives from a man between 18 and 29 years old in good health. Some clones in this sample may be carry-over from other donors' samples. The specimen was naive CD4+ T cells from PBMCs. As for subset: CD45RA+ positively selected. The gene calls are TRBV7-9 and TRBJ2-1; no definite D call. CDR3 amino acids: CASSLGFF. The CDR3 DNA is TGTGCCAGCAGCTTAGGGTTCTTC.